These T cell receptor beta chains were read from a single sample in a study of blood T cell repertoires in COVID-19. Here immunoSEQ multiplex PCR was the method, and the copy in TCRdb shows in-frame clones only, minus some. Counted here are roughly 27,000 clones, almost 90% occurring once; the ten biggest clones make up 1.7%. The sample consisted of peripheral blood. All receptors come from a woman in her sixties or seventies with active COVID-19. Both conserved end residues are part of each CDR3. The order of the fields is J gene, V gene, D gene, CDR3 protein, CDR3 DNA. The D gene is left open where the match is weak.

>TRBJ2-3|TRBV2|TRBD2
CASSALAGGVDTQYF
TGTGCCAGCAGTGCGCTAGCGGGAGGCGTGGATACGCAGTATTTT
>TRBJ1-2|TRBV29-1|.
CSAFIQGKNYGYTF
TGCAGTGCCTTCATCCAGGGGAAAAACTATGGCTACACCTTC
>TRBJ1-3|TRBV7-2|.
CASSFDRYSGNTIYF
TGTGCCAGCAGCTTCGACAGATACTCTGGAAACACCATATATTTT
>TRBJ2-3|TRBV5-1|.
CASSQTGDTQYF
TGCGCCAGCAGTCAAACAGGGGATACGCAGTATTTT
>TRBJ2-1|TRBV6-1|.
CASSEVEVFAEQFF
TGTGCCAGCAGTGAAGTGGAGGTTTTCGCTGAGCAGTTCTTC
>TRBJ2-7|TRBV4-3|TRBD2
CASSQDAAGSYEQYF
TGCGCCAGCAGCCAAGATGCAGCGGGAAGCTACGAGCAGTACTTC
>TRBJ2-2|TRBV4-1|TRBD2
CASSQEGTSGSWAGELFF
TGCGCCAGCAGCCAAGAGGGGACTAGCGGGAGCTGGGCCGGGGAGCTGTTTTTT
>TRBJ2-3|TRBV28|TRBD2
CASSSLAGVPTDTQYF
TGTGCCAGCAGCTCATTAGCGGGGGTGCCCACAGATACGCAGTATTTT
>TRBJ2-7|TRBV20-1|TRBD2
CSVGRPYEQYF
TGCAGTGTCGGGAGGCCCTACGAGCAGTACTTC
>TRBJ2-3|TRBV6-5|TRBD2
CASRRLALGPNTQYF
TGTGCCAGCAGGAGACTAGCTCTTGGCCCCAATACGCAGTATTTT